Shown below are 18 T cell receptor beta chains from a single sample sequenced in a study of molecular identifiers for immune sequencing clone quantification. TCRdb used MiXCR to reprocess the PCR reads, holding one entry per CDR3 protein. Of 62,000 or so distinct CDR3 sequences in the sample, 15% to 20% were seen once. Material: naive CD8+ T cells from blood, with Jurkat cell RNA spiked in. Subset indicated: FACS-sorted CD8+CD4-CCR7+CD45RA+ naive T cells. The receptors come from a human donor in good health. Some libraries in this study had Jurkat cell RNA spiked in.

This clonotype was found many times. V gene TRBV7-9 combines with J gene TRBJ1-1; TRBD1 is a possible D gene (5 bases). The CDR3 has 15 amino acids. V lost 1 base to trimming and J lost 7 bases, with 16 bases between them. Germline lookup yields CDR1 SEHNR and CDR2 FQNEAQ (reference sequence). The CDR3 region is CASSLGPSDRGEAFF. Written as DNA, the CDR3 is TGTGCCAGCAGCTTAGGCCCCTCCGACAGAGGTGAAGCTTTCTTT.

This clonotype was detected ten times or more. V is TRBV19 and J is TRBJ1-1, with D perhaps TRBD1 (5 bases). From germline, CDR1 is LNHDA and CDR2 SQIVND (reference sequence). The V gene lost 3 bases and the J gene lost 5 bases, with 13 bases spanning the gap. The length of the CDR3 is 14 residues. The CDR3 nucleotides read TGTGCCAGTAGTATCGGGGCAGATTCGACTGAAGCTTTCTTT. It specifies CASSIGADSTEAFF.

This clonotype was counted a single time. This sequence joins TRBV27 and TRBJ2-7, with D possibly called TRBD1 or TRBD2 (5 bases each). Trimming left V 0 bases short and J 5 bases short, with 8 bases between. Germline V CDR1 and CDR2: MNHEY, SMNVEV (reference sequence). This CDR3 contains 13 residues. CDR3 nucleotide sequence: TGTGCCAGCAGTTTATCGGGACGTAACGAGCAGTACTTC. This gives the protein CASSLSGRNEQYF.

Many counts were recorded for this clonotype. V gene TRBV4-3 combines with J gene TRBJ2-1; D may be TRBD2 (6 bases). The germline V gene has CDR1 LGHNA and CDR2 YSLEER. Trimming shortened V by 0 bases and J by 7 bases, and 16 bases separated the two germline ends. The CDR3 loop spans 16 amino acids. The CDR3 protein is CASSQDRAGLQNEQFF. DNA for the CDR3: TGCGCCAGCAGCCAAGATAGAGCGGGTCTGCAGAATGAGCAGTTCTTC.

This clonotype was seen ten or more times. CDR3 in DNA: TGTGCCAGCAGCACTAGAGAGACCCAGTACTTC. Its protein is CASSTRETQYF. The rearrangement joins TRBV7-9 to TRBJ2-5, with D possibly TRBD2 on 5 matching bases. This CDR3 region has 11 residues. Deletions cut 5 bases from V and 4 bases from J, with 5 bases between. CDR1 and CDR2 (germline): SEHNR, FQNEAQ (reference sequence).

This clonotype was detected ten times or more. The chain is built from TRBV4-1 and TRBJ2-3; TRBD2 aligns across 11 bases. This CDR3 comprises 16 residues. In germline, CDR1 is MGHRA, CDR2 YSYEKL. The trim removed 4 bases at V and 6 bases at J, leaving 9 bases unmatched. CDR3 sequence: CASSPRLAGGPDTQYF. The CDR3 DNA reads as TGCGCCAGCAGCCCCCGGCTAGCGGGAGGTCCTGATACGCAGTATTTT.

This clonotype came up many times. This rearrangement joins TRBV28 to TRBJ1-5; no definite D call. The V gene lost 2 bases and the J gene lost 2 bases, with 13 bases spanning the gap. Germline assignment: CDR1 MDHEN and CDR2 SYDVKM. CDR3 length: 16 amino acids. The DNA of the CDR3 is TGTGCCAGCAGTTTAGCGGCGGGGAGAGGCAATCAGCCCCAGCATTTT. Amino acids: CASSLAAGRGNQPQHF.

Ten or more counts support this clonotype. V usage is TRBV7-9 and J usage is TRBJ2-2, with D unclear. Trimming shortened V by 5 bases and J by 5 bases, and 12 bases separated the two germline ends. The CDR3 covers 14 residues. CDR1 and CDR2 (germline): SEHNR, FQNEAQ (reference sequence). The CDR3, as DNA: TGTGCCAGCAGCCCAACCTATGGGACCGGGGAGCTGTTTTTT. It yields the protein CASSPTYGTGELFF.

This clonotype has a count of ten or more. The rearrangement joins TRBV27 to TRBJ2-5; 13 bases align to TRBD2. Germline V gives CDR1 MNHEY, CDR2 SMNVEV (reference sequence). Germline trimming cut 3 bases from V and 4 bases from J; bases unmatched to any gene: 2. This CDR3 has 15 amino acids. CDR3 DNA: TGTGCCAGCAGTTTGGGACTAGCGGGAACAGAGACCCAGTACTTC. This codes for CASSLGLAGTETQYF.

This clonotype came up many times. In nucleotides, the CDR3 is TGCGCCAGCAGTCTTACTAGCGGGATTAACGGGGAGCTGTTTTTT. Translated: CASSLTSGINGELFF. This sequence joins TRBV4-1 and TRBJ2-2; 10 bases line up with TRBD2. This CDR3 has 15 residues. Germline assignment: CDR1 MGHRA and CDR2 YSYEKL. Losses at the gene ends were 6 bases for V and 7 bases for J; bases not matched to a gene: 8.

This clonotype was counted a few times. The CDR3 loop reads CASSESRAGLNTGELFF. CDR3 sequence (DNA): TGCGCCAGCAGTGAGTCACGAGCGGGACTCAACACCGGGGAGCTGTTTTTT. V gene TRBV10-1 combines with J gene TRBJ2-2; 7 bases are a match to TRBD2. The V and J ends lost 0 bases and 2 bases, in that order; junction bases with no gene match: 6. The CDR3 has 17 residues. Germline lookup yields CDR1 WNHNN and CDR2 SYGVQD (reference sequence).

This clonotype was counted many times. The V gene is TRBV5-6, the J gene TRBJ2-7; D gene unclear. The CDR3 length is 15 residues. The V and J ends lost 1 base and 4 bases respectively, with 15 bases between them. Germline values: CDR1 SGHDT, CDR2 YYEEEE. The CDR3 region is CASSLPGAESYEQYF. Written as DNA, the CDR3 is TGTGCCAGCAGCTTGCCGGGCGCCGAGTCTTACGAGCAGTACTTC.

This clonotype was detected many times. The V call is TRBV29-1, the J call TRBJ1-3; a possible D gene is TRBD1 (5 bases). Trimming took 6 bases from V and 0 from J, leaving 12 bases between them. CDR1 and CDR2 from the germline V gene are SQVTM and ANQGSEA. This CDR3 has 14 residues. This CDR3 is CSVSGPSSGNTIYF. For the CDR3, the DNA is TGCAGCGTGTCGGGGCCCTCCTCTGGAAACACCATATATTTT.

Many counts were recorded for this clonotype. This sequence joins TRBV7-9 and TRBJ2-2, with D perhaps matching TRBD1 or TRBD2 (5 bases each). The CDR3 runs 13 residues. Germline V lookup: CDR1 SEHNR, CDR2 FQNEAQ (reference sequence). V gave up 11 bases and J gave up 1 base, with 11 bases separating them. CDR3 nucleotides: TGTGCCTCACCGGGGCAGAACACCGGGGAGCTGTTTTTT. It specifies CASPGQNTGELFF.

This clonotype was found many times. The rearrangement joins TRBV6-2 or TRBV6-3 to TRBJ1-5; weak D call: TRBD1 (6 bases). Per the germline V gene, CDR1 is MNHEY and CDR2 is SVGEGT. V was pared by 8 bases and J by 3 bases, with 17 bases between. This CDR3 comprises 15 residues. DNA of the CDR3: TGTGCCAGCGGAACGGACAGATCTCCCAATCAGCCCCAGCATTTT. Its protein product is CASGTDRSPNQPQHF.

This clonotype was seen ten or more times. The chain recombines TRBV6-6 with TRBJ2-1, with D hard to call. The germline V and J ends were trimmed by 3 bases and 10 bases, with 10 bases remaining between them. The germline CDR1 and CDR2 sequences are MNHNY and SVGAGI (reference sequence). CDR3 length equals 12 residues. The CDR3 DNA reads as TGTGCCAGCAGTTATTTAGCCGGGGAGCAGTTCTTC. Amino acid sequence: CASSYLAGEQFF.

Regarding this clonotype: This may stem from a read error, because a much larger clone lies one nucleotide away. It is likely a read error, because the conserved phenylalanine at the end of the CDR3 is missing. The CDR3 nucleotides read TGCAGCGTAGGGACACCCTACCAAGAGACCCAGTACTCC. The encoded protein is CSVGTPYQETQYS. This rearrangement joins TRBV29-1 to TRBJ2-5, with D tentatively TRBD1 (6 bases). This CDR3 is built from 13 residues. Germline V CDR1 and CDR2: SQVTM, ANQGSEA. Trimming shortened V by 6 bases and J by 0 bases, and 11 bases separated the two germline ends.

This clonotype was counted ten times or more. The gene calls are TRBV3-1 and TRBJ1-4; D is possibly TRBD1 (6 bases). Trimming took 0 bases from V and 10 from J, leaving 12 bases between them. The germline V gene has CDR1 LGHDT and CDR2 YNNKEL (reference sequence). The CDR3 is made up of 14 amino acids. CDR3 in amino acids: CASSQDLQGRKLFF. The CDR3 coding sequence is TGTGCCAGCAGCCAAGATTTACAGGGTCGAAAACTGTTTTTT. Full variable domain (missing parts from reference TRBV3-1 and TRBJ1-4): DTAVSQTPKYLVTQMGNDKSIKCEQNLGHDTMYWYKQDSKKFLKIMFSYNNKELIINETVPNRFSPKSPDKAHLNLHINSLELGDSAVYFCASSQDLQGRKLFFGSGTQLSVL.